This T cell receptor beta chain was obtained from a study of blood T cell repertoires in COVID-19. Study details: Acute and convalescent COVID-19 specimens originated in the United States, Italy and Spain. PBMCs, B-cell-depleted T cells, or T cells provided the cDNA or gDNA that made up the material.

Trimming took 8 bases from V and 7 from J; bases not matched to a gene: 15. The CDR3 is 15 amino acids. In germline, CDR1 is LNHDA, CDR2 SQIVND (reference sequence). Original data processing: Estimation of nucleated cell counts relied on the amplification of reference gene primers. Measured with immunoSEQ multiplex PCR; TCRdb has only the in-frame clones, and not every one. The DNA was the basis for D and trimming; V, J and clone size are from that table. This sample has a few hundred thousand clones, with around 90% found just once. This clone was counted between two and nine times. The receptor's source is a man younger than 35 with active or convalescent COVID-19. The gene calls are TRBV19 and TRBJ2-7, with 9 bases identical to TRBD2. The sample was peripheral blood. The CDR3 here is CASRPRIGLASEQYF. The DNA for the CDR3 is TGTGCCAGTCGGCCCCGGATTGGACTAGCGTCAGAGCAGTACTTC.